These T cell receptor beta chains were read from a single sample in a study of OX40 agonist ivuxolimab in advanced cancers. Some clones are missing from TCRdb's copy, which holds only in-frame ones; the method was immunoSEQ multiplex PCR. The data contain 70,000 to 85,000 clones, approximately 95% of them singletons. Sequencing used CD4+ or CD8+ T cells sorted from blood, obtained in a trial of the OX40 agonist ivuxolimab. These receptors all stem from an adult with an advanced solid tumor such as melanoma, head and neck, liver or kidney cancer. The CDR3 runs from the conserved cysteine through the conserved F or W. The order of the fields is J gene, V gene, clone size, D gene, CDR3 DNA, CDR3 protein. The D gene is left open where the match is weak. Some rows have no size entry. The others give once, few or many, or a class for an expanded clone.

TRBJ2-2,TRBV6-4,-,-,TGTGCCAGCAGCCTGACAGTTAACACCGGGGAGCTGTTTTTT,CASSLTVNTGELFF
TRBJ1-5,TRBV9,-,-,TGTGCCAGCAGCTTGGGAGGTAGCAATCAGCCCCAGCATTTT,CASSLGGSNQPQHF
TRBJ2-7,TRBV7-9,-,TRBD1,TGTGCCAGCAGCTTAGGGACAGGGGGAACCTACGAGCAGTACTTC,CASSLGTGGTYEQYF
TRBJ1-2,TRBV27,once,-,TGTGCCAGCAGTCCAACAGGGACCAGCTATGGCTACACCTTC,CASSPTGTSYGYTF
TRBJ1-1,TRBV6-4,-,TRBD1,TGTGCCAGCAGTCCTACAGGGGACACGAACACTGAAGCTTTCTTT,CASSPTGDTNTEAFF
TRBJ1-2,TRBV5-4,-,TRBD1,TGTGCCAGCAGCTTGGGGGACAGTCATCCCTATGGCTACACCTTC,CASSLGDSHPYGYTF
TRBJ2-1,TRBV19,once,-,TGTGCCAGTAGTCCCCTAGCGCAACCCTACTACAATGAGCAGTTCTTC,CASSPLAQPYYNEQFF
TRBJ2-7,TRBV9,once,-,TGTGCCAGCAGCCCGTCGTATGCGAACTACGAGCAGTACTTC,CASSPSYANYEQYF
TRBJ1-5,TRBV7-9,-,TRBD1,TGTGCCAGCAGCTTAGCTACAGGGGGGTCGAACAATCAGCCCCAGCATTTT,CASSLATGGSNNQPQHF
TRBJ2-7,TRBV27,once,-,TGTGCCAGCAGTTCGGGACAACTCTCCTACGAGCAGTACTTC,CASSSGQLSYEQYF
TRBJ1-5,TRBV29-1,-,TRBD1,TGCAGCGTTGTACAGGGGGCCGATCAGCCCCAGCATTTT,CSVVQGADQPQHF
TRBJ1-4,TRBV5-4,-,TRBD1,TGTGCCAGCAGCCCGACAGGGGAAGGAGAAAAACTGTTTTTT,CASSPTGEGEKLFF
TRBJ2-2,TRBV13,-,TRBD2,TGTGCCAGCAGCCCGGGACTAGCGGGAGGGACCGGGGAGCTGTTTTTT,CASSPGLAGGTGELFF
TRBJ2-7,TRBV15,-,-,TGTGCCACCAGCAGCCGACTCGGGAGAGGGCGAGAAGGGCAGTACTTC,CATSSRLGRGREGQYF
TRBJ1-1,TRBV2,-,-,TGTGCCAGCTCGGTGGGACGGCAGAACACTGAAGCTTTCTTT,CASSVGRQNTEAFF
TRBJ2-1,TRBV7-3,-,TRBD2,TGTGCCAGCAGCTTCGGACTAGCGGGAGTCCGGGACAATGAGCAGTTCTTC,CASSFGLAGVRDNEQFF
TRBJ2-5,TRBV4-3,-,TRBD1,TGCGCCAGCAGCCAACGGACAGGGGCGGGGGAGACCCAGTACTTC,CASSQRTGAGETQYF
TRBJ2-3,TRBV7-6,-,-,TGTGCCAGCAGCCCCCCGGCAGATACGCAGTATTTT,CASSPPADTQYF
TRBJ2-1,TRBV5-1,once,-,TGCGCCAGCAGCCCCGACCGGGGGCGGAATGAGCAGTTCTTC,CASSPDRGRNEQFF
TRBJ1-3,TRBV27,-,-,TGTGCCAGCAGTCCCGGAGGGGCTAGCTCTGGAAACACCATATATTTT,CASSPGGASSGNTIYF
TRBJ2-3,TRBV7-2,-,-,TGTGCCAGCAGCTTATGGGTAGCGTCTAGCACAGATACGCAGTATTTT,CASSLWVASSTDTQYF
TRBJ2-5,TRBV2,-,-,TGTGCCAGCAGTGATGGGGGGAGGTCACGTTGGCAAGAGACCCAGTACTTC,CASSDGGRSRWQETQYF
TRBJ2-3,TRBV6-4,-,TRBD2,TGTGCCAGCAGTACTAGCGGGAGCACAGATACGCAGTATTTT,CASSTSGSTDTQYF
TRBJ2-3,TRBV21-1,-,-,TGTGCCAGCAGCCCTACAAAGGTCCAGGGGGCCCGCACAGATACGCAGTATTTT,CASSPTKVQGARTDTQYF